This T cell receptor beta chain emerged from a study of long-term antiretroviral therapy in people with HIV (dated by TCRdb to between 2021 and 2022). A note on the overall study: The earliest samples were collected about a decade before the 2015 WHO recommendation for immediate ART, when ART was typically delayed until CD4 counts fell. Whether ART initiation and durable HIV suppression were associated with changes in peripheral blood TRB repertoire composition and diversity was tested in a retrospective serial study. Of the roughly 30 participants with HIV, ten to eleven were female. No cross-contamination during QIAcube processing was seen in test extractions of a monoclonal T-cell line run alongside around 30 polyclonal samples. A total of about 180 cryopreserved PBMC samples were contributed to the cohort by 30 adults with confirmed HIV infection, with samples collected serially over a mean of about 6 years (range 1-12). What the study reported, not specific to this receptor: Narrower CDR3 length ranges were observed in HIV repertoires than in controls, and an antigen-experienced repertoire with only a slight naive shift after ART was suggested by the network structure. Starting ART was linked to a significant rise in TRB diversity, yet even with long-term ART the diversity remained significantly lower than in transplant donor controls. Expanded TRB clones identified before ART initiation dominated the repertoire at all time points, although this dominance fluctuated and declined in many PLHIV after ART. Unsorted PBMC were profiled instead of sorted CD4+ and CD8+ T cells because pre-ART samples had limited cell numbers. Inferences about post-ART repertoire changes were limited because no data were available on ART adherence, viral resistance or therapy changes. The samples were dated from the mid-2000s to the late 2010s, and the ART regimens that were used may be less effective than current ART regimens. Since PBMC availability was limited, sequencing covered only the TCR beta chain, with no alpha chain pairing.

V gives up 4 bases and J gives up 6 bases, and the segment between their germline ends measures 13 bases. The germline V gene encodes CDR1 GTSNPN and CDR2 SVGIG (reference sequence). From the cysteine through the phenylalanine, the CDR3 covers 13 amino acids. Only the CDR3 part of the read is kept: 39 bases, read in frame from the first base. Participants were included only if at least one PBMC sample before ART initiation and at least two post-ART samples were available. Every participant with HIV received treatment in the United States of America. Before DNA extraction, cryopreserved samples of roughly 0.9-11 million PBMC were thawed and then washed. At the time of the earliest PBMC sample, participants with HIV were aged between about 20 and 60 years. PBMC samples from each participant spanned 1-4 timepoints before ART initiation and 2-8 timepoints after ART initiation, with a median of 7 samples. Serial HIV viral load, CD4+ T-cell count, ART history and demographic data were obtained for every participant. Genomic DNA was extracted from unsorted PBMC with a Qiagen kit on a QIAcube, with processing performed in batches of 12 samples.

Sequencing of the TRB variable region was done with the immunoSEQ hsTCRB v3.0 assay at survey level resolution. The targeted TRB sequencing depth was roughly 40,000-55,000 T-cell genomes per sample. Pooled TRB libraries were sequenced on an Illumina MiSeq with a v3 150-cycle kit. In the source study's methods: Repertoire analysis was performed in R inside a reproducible Nextflow workflow that covered QC, data transformation and analysis. Custom analyses were implemented in LymphoSeq2, an R package for AIRR-Seq data exploration. A few samples that yielded fewer than 5000 total TRB sequences were excluded, so that about 200 HIV repertoires were analyzed. Among the roughly 180 retained HIV repertoires, more than 55 were collected before ART initiation and 129 after ART initiation. Repertoires were downsampled to 5000 TRB nucleotide sequences, and summary statistics were averaged over 100 downsampling iterations. TRB sequences were retained for analysis only if CDR3 regions of at least seven amino acids were present. Two measures captured diversity: a Shannon entropy-derived clonality score and the Gini coefficient. In the repertoire networks, any two of the top 5000 CDR3 amino acid sequences were connected whenever the two sequences differed by an edit distance of one. Antigen specificity groups and MHC restriction were predicted for TRB CDR3 amino acid sequences with GLIPH2. CDR3 amino acid sequences were matched against VDJdb and McPAS-TCR to flag known CMV, EBV, HIV or tissue antigen associations. Pre-ART, post-ART and control groups were compared with Wilcoxon signed-rank tests and Holm-Bonferroni correction. Sourced from immuneACCESS, this table was stored by TCRdb with only in-frame sequences that have V and J called. A share of the clones is absent; for the studies checked, an unresolved V gene accounts for under half, and the remainder has no known explanation. D and trimming were read from the DNA, whereas the V and J calls and clone size are those reported in that table. The sample table contains about 43,000 clones; only one count was recorded for 86% of them. Together, the top ten hold about 5% of the sample.

With respect to this clone: Its target antigen remains unknown. No base quality information exists; no much larger clone differs at one position.

The chain is assembled from TRBV30 and TRBJ1-5, and possibly TRBD1, on 6 matching bases. The receptor was isolated from a woman in her fifties or sixties with HIV. The source was unsorted PBMCs, collected 0.1 years before starting antiretroviral therapy. The DNA sequence is TGTGCCTGGACGGGGGGCGCGGGTCAGCCCCAGCATTTT. Its coded protein is CAWTGGAGQPQHF.